The TCR beta chain under discussion was sequenced for a study of blood T cell repertoires in COVID-19. Study-level information: Some COVID-19 samples were acute and others convalescent; all came from the United States, Italy and Spain.

Original data processing: Cell counts per sample came from amplifying reference gene primers. Profiling relied on immunoSEQ multiplex PCR, and the TCRdb table lists in-frame clones only, not all of them. From that table come the V and J calls and clone size; the DNA was used to work out D and trimming. The sample shows more than 85,000 clones, around 80% of them seen only once. Sequenced: peripheral blood. The source is a human donor in a cohort sampled during active or convalescent COVID-19.

The CDR3 region is CASSARQGSSYNEQFF. For the CDR3, the DNA is TGTGCCAGCAGCGCAAGACAGGGTTCCTCCTACAATGAGCAGTTCTTC. This chain uses TRBV7-2 with TRBJ2-1; TRBD1 matches 7 bases. Trimming took 5 bases from V and 0 from J; bases not matched to a gene: 7. The CDR3 runs 16 residues. Germline V CDR1 and CDR2: SGHTA, FQGNSA. The full variable domain, rest sourced from reference TRBV7-2 and TRBJ2-1, is GAGVSQSPSNKVTEKGKDVELRCDPISGHTALYWYRQSLGQGLEFLIYFQGNSAPDKSGLPSDRFSAERTGGSVSTLTIQRTQQEDSAVYLCASSARQGSSYNEQFFGPGTRLTVL.